A selection of T cell receptor beta chains follows, all from one sample in a study of graft-versus-host responses after intestinal transplantation. No antigen is known for these receptors. Clones were sequenced by immunoSEQ multiplex PCR, and TCRdb holds only the in-frame ones, with some missing. The repertoire has 150,000 or so clones, about nine tenths of them found once; the top ten carry 0.19%. The sample in question was unstimulated CD4+ T cells sorted from spleen or lymph node cells, obtained before intestinal transplant. Receptors originate from a human donor who received an intestinal transplant. Both conserved end residues are part of each CDR3. The D gene is left open where the match is weak. Rows may omit the clone size; those that give it use once, few, many or a size class.

>TRBV6-6|TRBJ1-5|.|TRBD1
CASSSRQGPNQPQHF
TGTGCCAGCAGTTCCCGACAGGGTCCTAATCAGCCCCAGCATTTT
>TRBV28|TRBJ2-7|.|.
CASSLSGAEQYF
TGTGCCAGCAGTTTATCGGGGGCTGAGCAGTACTTC
>TRBV5-6|TRBJ1-5|.|.
CASSTGTSNQPQHF
TGTGCCAGCAGCACCGGGACTAGCAATCAGCCCCAGCATTTT
>TRBV9|TRBJ2-1|.|TRBD2
CASSHLADPYNEQFF
TGTGCCAGCAGCCATCTAGCGGATCCCTACAATGAGCAGTTCTTC
>TRBV5-6|TRBJ2-5|once|.
CASSLVAQETQYF
TGTGCCAGCAGCCTGGTCGCTCAAGAGACCCAGTACTTC
>TRBV30|TRBJ2-5|.|TRBD1
CAWSLAGGLQETQYF
TGTGCCTGGAGTTTAGCAGGGGGCCTCCAAGAGACCCAGTACTTC
>TRBV5-4|TRBJ2-1|.|TRBD2
CASKLAGRSEQFF
TGTGCCAGCAAACTAGCGGGAAGGAGTGAGCAGTTCTTC
>TRBV7-6|TRBJ2-5|.|.
CASSLEARPQGGETQYF
TGTGCCAGCAGCTTAGAGGCCCGGCCTCAGGGGGGAGAGACCCAGTACTTC
>TRBV10-2|TRBJ1-5|.|.
CASSVYLGSNQPQHF
TGCGCCAGCAGTGTGTACCTAGGGAGCAATCAGCCCCAGCATTTT
>TRBV6-5|TRBJ2-7|.|.
CASSYLPRQSYEQYF
TGTGCCAGCAGTTACCTACCCCGACAGTCCTACGAGCAGTACTTC
>TRBV5-1|TRBJ2-5|once|TRBD2
CASSYGTSGETQYF
TGCGCCAGCAGCTATGGGACTAGCGGGGAGACCCAGTACTTC
>TRBV19|TRBJ2-7|.|TRBD1
CASSASETGAYEQYF
TGTGCCAGTAGTGCCTCGGAGACAGGGGCCTACGAGCAGTACTTC
>TRBV5-1|TRBJ1-2|once|.
CASSPQIGPDYGYTF
TGCGCCAGCAGCCCACAGATAGGCCCCGATTATGGCTACACCTTC
>TRBV4-1|TRBJ2-5|.|TRBD1
CASRGTKPQGHQETQYF
TGCGCCAGCCGCGGAACGAAACCACAGGGGCACCAAGAGACCCAGTACTTC
>TRBV29-1|TRBJ2-7|.|TRBD1
CSVVRGPSYEQYF
TGCAGCGTTGTCAGGGGGCCCTCCTACGAGCAGTACTTC
>TRBV6-1|TRBJ1-5|.|.
CASSLGGSGNQPQHF
TGTGCCAGCAGTTTGGGGGGCTCGGGGAATCAGCCCCAGCATTTT
>TRBV4-2|TRBJ2-1|.|.
CASSPRQASYNEQFF
TGTGCCAGCAGCCCCCGACAGGCGTCCTACAATGAGCAGTTCTTC
>TRBV15|TRBJ2-5|.|.
CATSRGSGLMETQYF
TGTGCCACCAGCAGAGGTTCAGGGCTAATGGAGACCCAGTACTTC
>TRBV5-1|TRBJ2-5|.|TRBD2
CASRLAGGPRETQYF
TGCGCCAGCAGACTAGCGGGAGGGCCGAGGGAGACCCAGTACTTC
>TRBV6-5|TRBJ1-1|.|.
CASSYAGRAFF
TGTGCCAGCAGTTACGCGGGGCGAGCTTTCTTT
>TRBV4-1|TRBJ2-1|.|.
CASSSSGPLNEQFF
TGCGCCAGCAGCTCTTCGGGACCACTCAATGAGCAGTTCTTC
>TRBV5-1|TRBJ1-2|few|TRBD1
CASSLRQGVSGYTF
TGCGCCAGCAGCTTAAGACAGGGGGTTAGTGGCTACACCTTC
>TRBV7-2|TRBJ1-1|.|TRBD1
CASSSIRGQGAFF
TGTGCCAGCAGCTCGATCAGGGGGCAGGGAGCTTTCTTT
>TRBV19|TRBJ1-5|few|.
CASSIRGVGNQPQHF
TGTGCCAGTAGTATCAGGGGTGTGGGCAATCAGCCCCAGCATTTT